The sequence of this T cell receptor (beta chain) was determined in a study of CD8+ T cells in alopecia areata. Overall study: Grafts of skin from C3H/HeJ donors aged about 6-12 months with spontaneous alopecia went to female C3H/HeJ mice aged roughly 7-11 weeks.

The pooled cutaneous lymph node cells were sorted using several markers (CD4, CD8alpha, NKG2D, NKG2ACE and others). Reverse transcription of extracted RNA yielded cDNA, which provided the sequencing template. Method: immunoSEQ multiplex PCR; TCRdb's copy keeps in-frame clones and lacks some. The sample gives around 300,000 clones, none seen only once, and the top ten clones hold more than 0.95%. In the case of this clone: Its target is not known. Gene labels here are mouse ones. The read ends 4 residues before the CDR3 terminus; that terminus is restored from the germline J gene.

Germline V gene data show CDR1 as NSHNY and CDR2 as SYGAGN. The CDR3 sequence is 16 residues long. Trimming took 3 bases from V and 6 from J; bases not matched to a gene: 7. Whole-study findings and limits: Patients shared TCRs less clearly than mice did, possibly for HLA-related reasons. The study also sequences resident alphabeta T cells of normal skin in scalp samples. An increase in clonality over normal scalp was evident in lesional scalp, especially alopecia totalis/universalis.

This TCR was sampled from a C3H/HeJ mouse with alopecia areata. MHC haplotype here: H2-k. The V gene is TRBV13-1, the J gene TRBJ2-1; the match to TRBD1 covers 12 bases. Sample: CD4+ T cells sorted from a lymph node. Here the CDR3 reads CASSGAGDRGRAEQFF. The covered CDR3 bases are TGTGCCAGCAGTGGAGCGGGGGACAGGGGGCGTGCT.